The text below deals with one T cell receptor beta chain. Germline CDR1 is SGHNT and CDR2 is YYREEE (reference sequence). CDR3 length: 16 amino acids. V shed 4 bases and J 4 bases; nucleotides not matched to a gene: 9. Here immunoSEQ multiplex PCR was the method, and the copy in TCRdb shows in-frame clones only, minus some. The table lists about 68,000 clones, 79% of them singletons. This sample stems from a study of a mutant IDH1 vaccine in newly diagnosed glioma. Time point specified: baseline, week 1 (first vaccination visit). Described treatment: pre-vaccination baseline after standard-of-care therapy.

The TCR sequence derives from a man aged 50 to 60 with glioma. The sample was PBMCs, taken from a glioma patient treated with radiotherapy, temozolomide or both. The rearrangement uses TRBV5-4 and TRBJ1-4; the match to TRBD1 covers 8 bases. CDR3 sequence (DNA): TGTGCCAGCAGCCCTACCAGCGGACAGGGTAATGAAAAACTGTTTTTT. It yields the protein CASSPTSGQGNEKLFF.